This T cell receptor beta chain originates from a study of vaccination and CD4 T cells after COVID-19. This clonotype has just a few counts. As yet, its antigen is unknown. CDR1 LNHDA and CDR2 SQIVND come from the germline V gene (reference sequence). V lost 4 bases, J lost 1 base, and 17 bases lay in between. This CDR3 is built from 17 residues. Oncomine TCR Beta short-read sequencing was applied to DNA from cultured CD4+ T cells. TCRdb fed the PCR reads into MiXCR, producing one record per CDR3 protein. In the table there are about 14,000 distinct CDR3 sequences, about 53% of which are singletons. Treatment described: roughly nine-day PBMC culture with coronavirus spike peptide pools or control peptides (ViraFEST assay). Using peptide pools, antigen-specific T cells were expanded in ViraFEST before TCRs were sequenced. It was with 9 to 10 IU/ml IL-2 and around 9.3 ug/ml peptide pools that about 2 million PBMCs per well were cultured.

This TCR came from a human donor who had recovered from COVID-19. Sample: CD4+ T cells from blood, cultured in vitro, taken before SARS-CoV-2 vaccination. V is TRBV19 and J is TRBJ1-5; maybe TRBD1 (5 bases). For the CDR3, the DNA is TGTGCCAGTAGTACAGGGACCGGGTACCACAGCAATCAGCCCCAGCATTTT. This sequence encodes CASSTGTGYHSNQPQHF.